The 16 T cell receptor beta chains below all came from one sample that was sequenced in a study of blood T cell repertoires in COVID-19. The table came from immunoSEQ multiplex PCR; TCRdb's copy has only in-frame clones and leaves some out. Of 45,000 to 55,000 clones listed, about nine tenths are singletons. The sample was peripheral blood. All receptors come from a woman aged 40 to 49 with active COVID-19.

This clone was counted once. This chain connects TRBV4-1 to TRBJ2-2; D remains ambiguous. Deletions cut 7 bases from V and 5 bases from J, with 11 bases between. CDR1 is MGHRA, CDR2 YSYEKL, per germline. This CDR3 comprises 13 residues. CDR3 in amino acids: CASTSVQTGELFF. CDR3 nucleotide sequence: TGCGCCAGCACGTCTGTCCAGACCGGGGAGCTGTTTTTT.

This chain joins TRBV3-1 (or the pseudogene TRBV3-2) and TRBJ2-7, with TRBD1 matching over 12 bases. The germline gives CDR1 LGHDT, CDR2 YNNKEL (reference sequence). CDR3 size: 15 residues. J gave up 0 bases and V 5 bases, and 2 bases lay outside the gene matches. CDR3 bases: TGTGCCAGCAGCTTGGGACAGGGGGCCTCCTACGAGCAGTACTTC. It codes for CASSLGQGASYEQYF.

This chain joins TRBV9 and TRBJ1-1; 9 bases map to TRBD1. V lost 1 base and J lost 4; bases outside the gene matches: 8. This CDR3 is 16 amino acids long. The germline CDR1 and CDR2 sequences are SGDLS and YYNGEE. The CDR3 DNA reads as TGTGCCAGCAGCGTATTAACAGGGGGCCCCGGCACTGAAGCTTTCTTT. As protein: CASSVLTGGPGTEAFF.

The J gene is TRBJ1-2, the V gene TRBV6-2 or TRBV6-3; 7 positions match TRBD1. After removal of 6 bases from V and 8 bases from J, the junction contained 9 bases not matched to a gene. This CDR3 has 13 residues. The V gene's germline CDR1 is MNHEY and CDR2 SVGEGT. The CDR3 DNA reads TGTGCCAGCAGCGACAGGGCGGCAGTCGGCTACACCTTC. Amino acid sequence: CASSDRAAVGYTF.

The rearrangement joins TRBV18 to TRBJ1-1, with D perhaps TRBD1 (5 bases). The CDR3 sequence is 12 residues long. V lost 2 bases, J lost 7 bases, and 8 bases lay in between. The germline V gene encodes CDR1 KGHSH and CDR2 LQKENI. The CDR3, as DNA: TGTGCCAGCTCACCATGGGGGGGTGAAGCTTTCTTT. Its translation: CASSPWGGEAFF.

This chain joins TRBV3-1 (or the pseudogene TRBV3-2) and TRBJ2-2; no clear D gene. Between the trimmed V and J ends, which lost 4 bases and 7 bases, there was a span of 13 bases. The length of the CDR3 is 14 residues. The germline V gene encodes CDR1 LGHDT and CDR2 YNNKEL (reference sequence). The CDR3 sequence: CASSPISSVGELFF. The CDR3 DNA reads as TGTGCCAGCAGCCCGATATCATCGGTCGGGGAGCTGTTTTTT.

This sequence joins TRBV13 and TRBJ2-4; TRBD2 might be the D (5 bases). The ends were cut back, 1 base at V and 0 bases at J, with 7 bases in the middle. Germline V gene lookup returns CDR1 PRHDT and CDR2 FYEKMQ (reference sequence). This CDR3 contains 15 residues. The CDR3 is CASSLARGAKNIQYF. The CDR3 DNA sequence: TGTGCCAGCAGCTTAGCCCGGGGAGCCAAAAACATTCAGTACTTC.

The chain combines TRBV5-1 with TRBJ2-5; 9 nucleotides match TRBD1. Trimming removed 1 base from V and 4 bases from J; junction bases left unmatched: 2. Per germline, CDR1 SGHRS and CDR2 YFSETQ. CDR3 length equals 14 residues. This chain's CDR3 is CASSLTGGGETQYF. CDR3 sequence (DNA): TGCGCCAGCAGCTTGACAGGGGGCGGAGAGACCCAGTACTTC.

This chain joins TRBV5-1 and TRBJ2-1; 8 nucleotides align to TRBD2. The junction had 13 bases not matched to a gene; V was cut back by 3 bases and J by 8 bases. There are 16 residues in the CDR3. CDR1 and CDR2 from the germline V gene are SGHRS and YFSETQ. The CDR3 region is CASSSGWGAGEDEQFF. The CDR3 DNA reads as TGCGCCAGCAGCTCTGGCTGGGGAGCGGGGGAGGATGAGCAGTTCTTC.

The DNA for the CDR3 is TGTGCCAGTGCCTCAGGGCTAGCGGGGACCTACGAGCAGTACTTC. Translating gives CASASGLAGTYEQYF. V gene TRBV19 combines with J gene TRBJ2-7; 9 bases are a match to TRBD2. Germline loops: CDR1 LNHDA, CDR2 SQIVND (reference sequence). This CDR3 contains 15 residues. Unmatched junction bases numbered 10, after V lost 8 bases and J lost 2 bases.

The rearrangement joins TRBV27 to TRBJ1-2, with D tentatively TRBD1 (5 bases). The CDR3 spans 17 residues. Germline values: CDR1 MNHEY, CDR2 SMNVEV (reference sequence). V was cut by 0 bases and J by 4 bases, with 18 bases left in between. CDR3 in DNA: TGTGCCAGCAGTTTATCGGCGGGGCGGACGGATGGCTATGGCTACACCTTC. The encoded protein is CASSLSAGRTDGYGYTF.

This clone was seen just once. The genes are TRBV27 and TRBJ2-3; possibly TRBD2 for D (7 bases). The CDR3 contains 15 residues. Germline V gives CDR1 MNHEY, CDR2 SMNVEV (reference sequence). The V gene lost 4 bases and the J gene lost 2 bases, with 13 bases spanning the gap. The CDR3: CASSWAGANTDTQYF. The CDR3 DNA follows: TGTGCCAGCAGTTGGGCGGGGGCAAACACAGATACGCAGTATTTT.

Note on this clone: Other DNA sequences of this sample code for an identical CDR3. The chain carries TRBV3-1 (or the pseudogene TRBV3-2) and TRBJ2-5; TRBD2 matches 10 bases. This CDR3 region has 15 residues. After removal of 4 bases from V and 5 bases from J, the junction contained 7 bases not matched to a gene. Looked up from germline, CDR1 is LGHDT and CDR2 is YNNKEL (reference sequence). The CDR3: CASSPLAGAGETQYF. The CDR3 DNA is TGTGCCAGCAGCCCTCTAGCGGGGGCCGGGGAGACCCAGTACTTC.

The rearrangement joins TRBV7-2 to TRBJ2-7, with unresolved D. Deletions cut 5 bases from V and 6 bases from J, with 11 bases between. Germline V gene sequence: CDR1 SGHTA, CDR2 FQGNSA. The CDR3 sequence is 12 residues long. The CDR3 DNA is TGTGCCAGCAGCCTTTCAGGTCCCGAGCAGTACTTC. Translating gives CASSLSGPEQYF. The whole variable domain, remainder taken from reference TRBV7-2 and TRBJ2-7, is GAGVSQSPSNKVTEKGKDVELRCDPISGHTALYWYRQSLGQGLEFLIYFQGNSAPDKSGLPSDRFSAERTGGSVSTLTIQRTQQEDSAVYLCASSLSGPEQYFGPGTRLTVT.

This clone was observed a single time. The chain couples TRBV15 to TRBJ1-1; the D gene is possibly TRBD1 (6 bases). CDR1 LNHNV and CDR2 YYDKDF come from the germline V gene (reference sequence). The CDR3 runs 16 residues. The germline V and J ends were trimmed by 4 bases and 4 bases, with 19 bases remaining between them. The CDR3 here is CATSTPNRGGGTEAFF. For the CDR3, the DNA is TGTGCCACCAGCACCCCTAACCGGGGAGGGGGCACTGAAGCTTTCTTT.

The chain recombines TRBV10-3 with TRBJ1-5, with D uncertain. The CDR3 has 14 residues. The germline V and J ends were trimmed by 2 bases and 5 bases, with 10 bases remaining between them. Germline CDR1 ENHRY, CDR2 SYGVKD. CDR3 nucleotide sequence: TGTGCCATCAGTGAGACTTCGGGGTATCAGCCCCAGCATTTT. It encodes CAISETSGYQPQHF.